This is a list of T cell receptor beta chains from one sample in a study of Graves' ophthalmopathy and Graves' hyperthyroidism. TCRdb re-derived calls from the multiplex PCR reads in MiXCR, one entry per CDR3 protein. The repertoire holds a few hundred thousand distinct CDR3 sequences, with just over 15% as singletons. The sample taken for sequencing was peripheral blood. The receptors originated from a woman between 18 and 29 years old with stable Graves' hyperthyroidism. Each CDR3 is given with its conserved first and last residue. D genes are given only for firm matches. Expanded clones are given a class, and other clones once, few, many or no size at all.

abundance	d_gene	v_gene	j_gene	CDR3aa	CDR3nt
few	-	TRBV3-1	TRBJ2-5	CASSRLMGRSETQYF	TGTGCCAGCAGCCGCCTAATGGGGAGGAGCGAGACCCAGTACTTC
many	-	TRBV5-1	TRBJ1-1	CASSLRGRAFF	TGCGCCAGCAGCTTGAGAGGGAGGGCTTTCTTT
-	TRBD1	TRBV19	TRBJ1-3	CASRTYSKWDSVSGNTIYF	TGTGCCAGTAGGACATATTCGAAATGGGACAGCGTCTCTGGAAACACCATATATTTT
many	TRBD2	TRBV15	TRBJ2-7	CATSRAGGGFYEQYF	TGTGCCACCAGCAGAGCTGGCGGGGGGTTCTACGAGCAGTACTTC
many	-	TRBV19	TRBJ2-7	CASSIGDRKQYF	TGTGCCAGTAGTATAGGCGACAGGAAGCAGTACTTC
many	TRBD1	TRBV6-1	TRBJ2-5	CASSRGWTGMEETQYF	TGTGCCAGCAGCCGAGGATGGACAGGGATGGAGGAGACCCAGTACTTC
many	-	TRBV5-1	TRBJ1-6	CASSRDRFHSPLHF	TGCGCCAGCAGTCGTGACAGGTTTCATTCACCCCTCCACTTT
-	-	TRBV3-1	TRBJ1-2	CASSWTGGYTF	TGTGCCAGCAGCTGGACTGGCGGCTACACCTTC
many	TRBD1	TRBV7-2	TRBJ1-2	CASWEGADGYTF	TGTGCCAGCTGGGAGGGGGCAGATGGCTACACCTTC
many	-	TRBV11-2	TRBJ2-7	CASSLVRPTGPDEQYF	TGTGCCAGCAGCTTAGTGAGGCCGACAGGTCCGGACGAGCAGTACTTC
many	-	TRBV7-2	TRBJ2-7	CASSHPRTDEQYF	TGTGCCAGCAGCCATCCGCGTACGGACGAGCAGTACTTC
few	-	TRBV19	TRBJ2-7	CASSIPLGDQGYF	TGTGCCAGTAGTATCCCTCTTGGGGACCAAGGGTACTTC
-	TRBD1	TRBV29-1	TRBJ1-2	CSVGQGYGYTF	TGCAGCGTGGGACAGGGCTATGGCTACACCTTC
-	-	TRBV3-1	TRBJ1-5	CASSQGRISNQPQHF	TGTGCCAGCAGCCAGGGACGGATCAGCAATCAGCCCCAGCATTTT
few	-	TRBV5-8	TRBJ1-6	CASALYRGTSPLHF	TGTGCCAGCGCCCTTTATCGGGGTACTTCACCCCTCCACTTT
-	-	TRBV7-8	TRBJ1-3	CASSLSQNGWNTIYF	TGTGCCAGCAGCTTGAGCCAGAACGGCTGGAACACCATATATTTT
many	TRBD1	TRBV4-1	TRBJ1-1	CASSHRTGTFF	TGCGCCAGCAGCCATAGGACAGGGACTTTCTTT
-	-	TRBV12-3/TRBV12-4	TRBJ2-5	CASSSVVTPPGTQYF	TGTGCCAGCAGTAGCGTTGTTACGCCGCCGGGGACCCAGTACTTC
-	-	TRBV2	TRBJ2-7	CASSVGYKVQYF	TGTGCCAGCAGTGTGGGGTATAAGGTGCAGTACTTC
many	-	TRBV20-1	TRBJ1-2	CSAYTSEYYGYTF	TGCAGTGCCTACACTTCGGAGTACTATGGCTACACCTTC
many	-	TRBV6-5	TRBJ1-2	CASSPTAYGYTF	TGTGCCAGCAGCCCGACAGCTTATGGCTACACCTTC
-	TRBD2	TRBV20-1	TRBJ2-5	CSARDLVPSGVGETRYF	TGCAGTGCTAGAGATTTGGTTCCTAGCGGGGTCGGGGAGACCCGGTACTTC
few	-	TRBV20-1	TRBJ2-5	CSVAVGQQETRYF	TGCAGTGTCGCGGTCGGGCAACAAGAGACCCGGTACTTC
many	TRBD1	TRBV28	TRBJ1-2	CASSIGTGGNYGYTF	TGTGCCAGCAGTATCGGGACAGGGGGTAACTATGGCTACACCTTC
-	TRBD1	TRBV20-1	TRBJ2-7	CSARGSGTGLYEQYF	TGCAGTGCTAGAGGCTCCGGGACAGGGCTTTACGAGCAGTACTTC
many	TRBD1	TRBV28	TRBJ2-7	CASSSRDRAYEQYF	TGTGCCAGCAGTTCCCGGGACAGGGCCTACGAGCAGTACTTC
many	-	TRBV12-3/TRBV12-4	TRBJ2-2	CASSLWGTGELFF	TGTGCCAGCAGCTTATGGGGGACCGGGGAGCTGTTTTTT
-	-	TRBV12-3/TRBV12-4	TRBJ2-1	CASREMGEQFF	TGTGCCAGCAGGGAAATGGGTGAGCAGTTCTTC
-	TRBD1	TRBV4-2	TRBJ2-2	CASSPGQAKKTGELFF	TGTGCCAGCAGCCCGGGACAGGCTAAAAAGACCGGGGAGCTGTTTTTT
many	-	TRBV11-3	TRBJ2-5	CASSLYPAQETQYF	TGTGCCAGCAGCTTATATCCAGCCCAAGAGACCCAGTACTTC
few	-	TRBV5-1	TRBJ2-2	CASSLDTRVTGELFF	TGCGCCAGCAGCTTGGATACGCGGGTCACCGGGGAGCTGTTTTTT
few	TRBD1	TRBV7-2	TRBJ2-2	CASSLFQGAGELFF	TGTGCCAGCAGCTTATTCCAGGGGGCCGGGGAGCTGTTTTTT
-	-	TRBV18	TRBJ1-1	CASSPLKEGTEAFF	TGTGCCAGCTCACCCCTTAAGGAAGGCACTGAAGCTTTCTTT
many	-	TRBV12-3/TRBV12-4	TRBJ1-6	CASSLNKYNSPLHF	TGTGCCAGCAGTTTAAACAAATATAATTCACCCCTCCACTTT
many	-	TRBV7-4	TRBJ2-5	CASSLVADGGETQYF	TGTGCCAGCAGCTTAGTGGCCGACGGTGGGGAGACCCAGTACTTC
-	-	TRBV12-3/TRBV12-4	TRBJ1-3	CASLLAGNTIYF	TGTGCCAGCCTGCTAGCTGGAAACACCATATATTTT
-	-	TRBV12-3/TRBV12-4	TRBJ1-5	CASSLAPGFLSDQPQHF	TGTGCCAGCAGTTTAGCCCCGGGGTTTCTGAGTGATCAGCCCCAGCATTTT
many	-	TRBV11-1	TRBJ2-2	CASSSYLTGITGELFF	TGTGCCAGCAGCTCCTACCTTACAGGGATTACCGGGGAGCTGTTTTTT
many	-	TRBV7-2	TRBJ1-5	CASSLGVKRDQPQHF	TGTGCCAGCAGCTTGGGAGTAAAGAGGGATCAGCCCCAGCATTTT
few	-	TRBV14	TRBJ2-3	CASSQDVGVTDTQYF	TGTGCCAGCAGCCAAGACGTCGGGGTCACAGATACGCAGTATTTT
many	TRBD2	TRBV11-3	TRBJ2-7	CASSADRGGLAYEQYF	TGTGCCAGCAGTGCCGACCGGGGGGGCCTGGCCTACGAGCAGTACTTC
many	TRBD1	TRBV6-4	TRBJ2-4	CASRDGTGDLAFAKNIQYF	TGTGCCAGCAGGGACGGGACAGGGGATTTAGCTTTCGCCAAAAACATTCAGTACTTC
once	-	TRBV6-1	TRBJ1-1	CASSVRGASTEAFF	TGTGCCAGCAGTGTTAGAGGGGCGAGCACTGAAGCTTTCTTT
few	-	TRBV19	TRBJ2-7	CASSIVREDEQYF	TGTGCCAGTAGTATAGTCAGGGAGGACGAGCAGTACTTC
many	TRBD1	TRBV4-1	TRBJ1-1	CASSLTGGGRTEAFF	TGCGCCAGCAGCCTCACAGGGGGCGGGAGGACTGAAGCTTTCTTT
many	TRBD1	TRBV19	TRBJ2-7	CASSTSLSDRGHDEQYF	TGTGCCAGTAGTACGTCACTTTCGGACAGGGGGCATGACGAGCAGTACTTC